This T cell receptor (beta chain) appears in the sequencing data of a study of blood T cells in healthy people across ages. Notes on the study in general: It was the long-lived donors that had more naive CD4+ cells and higher diversity than aged donors. Lack of knowledge of donor CMV status possibly confounded expanded clonotype changes.

Primed by a sample-barcoded 5' primer and a J-beta primer mix, a second PCR proceeded for roughly 7 to 11 cycles. Unique molecular identifiers of 12 random nucleotides labeled each cDNA. TCRdb recomputed calls from the 5' RACE reads with MiXCR, one row per CDR3 protein. The sample includes approximately 900,000 distinct CDR3 sequences, approximately 32% of them seen just once. This clonotype was seen only a few times. No antigen is known for it. Germline CDR1 and CDR2: MDHEN and SYDVKM. The CDR3 loop spans 15 amino acids. Trimming left V 7 bases short and J 4 bases short, with 18 bases between. These data also formed part of another study, on T cells of mothers and their children. That work adds: The study obtained over 8 million TCR beta CDR3 reads per mother and 2.5 million to 3.5 million per child.

V and J are TRBV28 and TRBJ2-3; D not resolved. The sample taken for sequencing was blood. This TCR derives from a woman between 40 and 55 years old in good health. CDR3 DNA sequence: TGTGCCAGCACTCACTCACCGCCCACCGCAGATACGCAGTATTTT. Protein sequence: CASTHSPPTADTQYF.